This record covers a single T cell receptor (beta chain). This record comes from a study of blood T cell repertoires in COVID-19. About the research overall: Samples representing acute and convalescent COVID-19 were sourced from the United States, Italy and Spain.

The CDR3 covers 16 residues. Germline V gene sequence: CDR1 SGHTA, CDR2 FQGTGA. With 5 bases clipped from V and 9 bases from J, the junction kept 9 bases outside the gene matches. Seattle's enrolled individuals joined amid active infection and were then monitored longitudinally. Original processing methods: For nucleated cells, counts were estimated from reference gene primer amplification. Method: immunoSEQ multiplex PCR; TCRdb's copy keeps in-frame clones and lacks some. Clone size and the V and J calls come from that table; the DNA yielded D and trimming. The sample records nearly 70,000 clones, roughly 91% being singletons.

V gene TRBV7-3 combines with J gene TRBJ2-1; 14 bases fit TRBD2. The sequence came from a man aged 35 to 55 with COVID-19, enrolled during active disease. The sequenced sample was peripheral blood. CDR3 bases: TGTGCCAGCAGCCCGCAAGGGACTAGCGGGAGCCGTGAGCAGTTCTTC. Amino acids: CASSPQGTSGSREQFF.